These 16 T cell receptor beta chains originate from one sample sequenced in a study of blood T cell repertoires in COVID-19. Assay used: immunoSEQ multiplex PCR; TCRdb lists only in-frame clones, some missing. This table holds roughly 250,000 clones, 80% to 95% found once. Sequenced: peripheral blood. The receptors originated from a person aged 18 to 35 with COVID-19, enrolled during active disease.

The chain joins TRBV19 to TRBJ1-1, with 7 bases matching TRBD1. The germline gives CDR1 LNHDA, CDR2 SQIVND (reference sequence). CDR3 length: 14 amino acids. J gave up 9 bases and V 7 bases, and 14 bases lay outside the gene matches. As DNA, the CDR3 is TGTGCCAGTACTCCGGGACAGTCGCCTTCCAAAGCTTTCTTT. Amino acids: CASTPGQSPSKAFF.

The chain has TRBV7-2 and TRBJ2-3; 10 bases are a match to TRBD2. V lost 0 bases to trimming and J lost 3 bases; unmatched junction nucleotides: 6. The CDR3 extends over 17 amino acids. Germline V gene sequence: CDR1 SGHTA, CDR2 FQGNSA. CDR3 loop: CASSLARASGGTDTQYF. CDR3 DNA: TGTGCCAGCAGCTTAGCGCGGGCTAGCGGGGGTACAGATACGCAGTATTTT.

V usage is TRBV28 and J usage is TRBJ2-1, with unresolved D. The germline CDR1 and CDR2 sequences are MDHEN and SYDVKM. V was cut by 1 base and J by 7 bases, with 8 bases left in between. This CDR3 contains 13 residues. In nucleotides, the CDR3 is TGTGCCAGCAGTTTATTGGCCCCAAATGAGCAGTTCTTC. It translates to CASSLLAPNEQFF.

The V gene is TRBV9, the J gene TRBJ2-7; D gene uncertain. Trimming took off 4 bases at V and 0 bases at J, with 11 bases between the two ends. The CDR3 sequence is 14 residues long. CDR1 SGDLS and CDR2 YYNGEE come from the germline V gene. The CDR3 loop reads CASSRSHSSYEQYF. The CDR3 nucleotides read TGTGCCAGCAGCCGATCCCACAGCTCCTACGAGCAGTACTTC.

The chain combines TRBV19 with TRBJ1-4; D unresolved. Trimming cost V 8 bases and J 5 bases, with 12 bases left between them. Germline V CDR1 and CDR2: LNHDA, SQIVND (reference sequence). The CDR3 consists of 13 residues. This chain's CDR3 is CASLGRWNEKLFF. The CDR3 DNA follows: TGTGCCAGTCTGGGCAGGTGGAATGAAAAACTGTTTTTT.

The chain is built from TRBV29-1 and TRBJ1-2; no clear D. Germline loops: CDR1 SQVTM, CDR2 ANQGSEA. The CDR3 runs 12 residues. V lost 1 base to trimming and J lost 2 bases, with 5 bases between them. As DNA, the CDR3 is TGCAGCGTTGAAGGACTAAACTATGGCTACACCTTC. This sequence encodes CSVEGLNYGYTF.

The rearrangement joins TRBV6-5 to TRBJ2-7, with 9 bases aligning to TRBD2. The CDR3 is 14 amino acids. Germline values: CDR1 MNHEY, CDR2 SVGAGI. V shed 8 bases, J shed 5 bases, and the junction held 10 bases outside the gene matches. The CDR3 DNA follows: TGTGCCAGCCGGGGACTAGCAGCATTCAACGAGCAGTACTTC. Protein product: CASRGLAAFNEQYF.

The rearrangement links TRBV2 to TRBJ1-2; D may be TRBD1 (5 bases). Germline V gene data show CDR1 as SNHLY and CDR2 as FYNNEI. The germline V and J ends were trimmed by 3 bases and 7 bases, with 9 bases remaining between them. This CDR3 is 12 amino acids long. CDR3 sequence: CASSDWGLGYTF. CDR3 nucleotide sequence: TGTGCCAGCAGTGATTGGGGCCTTGGCTACACCTTC.

The V gene is TRBV2, the J gene TRBJ2-5; D unclear. Germline V gives CDR1 SNHLY, CDR2 FYNNEI. This CDR3 spans 13 amino acids. The ends were cut back, 7 bases at V and 7 bases at J, with 16 bases in the middle. The CDR3 reads CASISGSLGTQYF. Written as DNA, the CDR3 is TGTGCCAGCATATCGGGTAGCTTGGGGACCCAGTACTTC.

CDR3 sequence (DNA): TGTGCCAGCAGCCTCGGACTAGCGGGAGGAATTGAGCAGTTCTTC. Its translation: CASSLGLAGGIEQFF. This chain uses TRBV6-5 with TRBJ2-1; 14 nucleotides line up with TRBD2. The trim removed 6 bases at V and 9 bases at J, leaving 7 bases unmatched. Germline lookup yields CDR1 MNHEY and CDR2 SVGAGI. The CDR3 is 15 residues long.

The rearrangement joins TRBV7-9 to TRBJ2-1; tentatively, D is TRBD2 (7 bases). Per the germline V gene, CDR1 is SEHNR and CDR2 is FQNEAQ (reference sequence). Trimming took off 5 bases at V and 1 base at J, with 12 bases between the two ends. This CDR3 is built from 15 residues. CDR3 amino acids: CASSERDTSYNEQFF. For the CDR3, the DNA is TGTGCCAGCAGCGAGCGGGACACATCCTACAATGAGCAGTTCTTC.

The rearrangement joins TRBV5-6 to TRBJ1-3; 8 bases map to TRBD1. The trim removed 1 base at V and 0 bases at J, leaving 9 bases unmatched. Germline loops: CDR1 SGHDT, CDR2 YYEEEE. This CDR3 has 18 amino acids. CDR3 coding DNA: TGTGCCAGCAGCTTGTTCGGACAGGGAGCTTTCTCTGGAAACACCATATATTTT. Translated, it gives CASSLFGQGAFSGNTIYF.

This clone was detected only a few times. This sequence joins TRBV16 and TRBJ2-5; D is uncertain. Germline V gives CDR1 KGHSY, CDR2 FQNENV. Trimming stripped 0 bases from V and 5 bases from J, with 7 bases between. The CDR3 has 13 amino acids. This chain's CDR3 is CASSQSRVETQYF. The CDR3 DNA reads TGTGCCAGCAGCCAATCTCGGGTGGAGACCCAGTACTTC.

The V and J genes are TRBV12-5 and TRBJ2-3, with TRBD2 matching over 11 bases. V lost 7 bases and J lost 0; bases outside the gene matches: 9. The V gene's germline CDR1 is LGHNT and CDR2 FRNRAP. The CDR3 spans 17 residues. Here the CDR3 reads CASVGSGGGQSTDTQYF. CDR3 bases: TGTGCTAGTGTCGGTAGCGGGGGGGGCCAGAGCACAGATACGCAGTATTTT.

The chain links TRBV6-5 to TRBJ1-5, with 8 bases lining up with TRBD1. The V gene end was trimmed by 2 bases and the J gene end by 7 bases; junction bases not matched to a gene: 4. The germline CDR1 and CDR2 sequences are MNHEY and SVGAGI. This CDR3 has 14 residues. This CDR3 is CASSYTDRGQPQHF. The CDR3 DNA sequence: TGTGCCAGCAGTTACACCGACAGGGGACAGCCCCAGCATTTT.

The V gene is TRBV7-9, the J gene TRBJ2-7, with 8 positions matching TRBD1. CDR1 and CDR2 (germline): SEHNR, FQNEAQ (reference sequence). Trimming took 2 bases from V and 4 from J; bases not matched to a gene: 7. This CDR3 comprises 15 residues. The chain's CDR3 is CASSLPGTGSYEQYF. The CDR3 DNA follows: TGTGCCAGCAGCTTACCCGGGACAGGATCGTACGAGCAGTACTTC.